This paragraph reports one T cell receptor (beta chain). The sample comes from a study of blood T cell repertoires in COVID-19. For the study at large: Italy, Spain and the United States were the sources of the convalescent and acute COVID-19 samples. PBMCs, B-cell-depleted T cells, or T cells provided the cDNA or gDNA that made up the material.

The CDR3 runs to 14 residues. The J segment lost 4 bases and the V segment lost 3 bases, leaving 5 bases of the junction unmatched. Germline CDR1 and CDR2: SQVTM and ANQGSEA. Original data processing: The assay estimated nucleated cells by amplifying reference gene primers. Assay: immunoSEQ multiplex PCR; the TCRdb copy retains only in-frame clones and omits some. That table supplies the V and J calls and clone size; D and trimming were determined from the DNA. The top ten hold under 10% of the sample, which has about 140,000 clones, about four fifths seen once. Material for sequencing was peripheral blood. The clonotype originates from a woman older than 75 in a cohort sampled during active or convalescent COVID-19. The chain carries TRBV29-1 and TRBJ2-2; 7 positions agree with TRBD1. The CDR3 protein is CSVETTGLTGELFF. CDR3 coding DNA: TGCAGCGTTGAGACGACAGGGCTCACCGGGGAGCTGTTTTTT.